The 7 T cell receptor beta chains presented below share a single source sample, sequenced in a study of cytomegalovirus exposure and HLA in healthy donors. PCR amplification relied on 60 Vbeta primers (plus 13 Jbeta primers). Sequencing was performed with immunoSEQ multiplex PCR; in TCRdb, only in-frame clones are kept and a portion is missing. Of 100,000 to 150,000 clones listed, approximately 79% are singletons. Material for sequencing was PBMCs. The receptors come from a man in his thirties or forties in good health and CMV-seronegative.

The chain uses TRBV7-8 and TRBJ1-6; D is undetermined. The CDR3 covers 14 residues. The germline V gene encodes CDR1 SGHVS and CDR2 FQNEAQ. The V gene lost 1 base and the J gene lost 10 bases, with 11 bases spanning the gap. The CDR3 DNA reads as TGTGCCAGCAGCTTAGTAACAGATGGATCACCCCTCCACTTT. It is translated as CASSLVTDGSPLHF.

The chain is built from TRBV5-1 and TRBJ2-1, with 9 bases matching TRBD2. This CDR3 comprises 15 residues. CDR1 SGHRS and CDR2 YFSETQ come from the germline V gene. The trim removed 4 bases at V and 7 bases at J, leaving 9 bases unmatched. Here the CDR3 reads CASSPLAGAANEQFF. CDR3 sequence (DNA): TGCGCCAGCAGCCCATTAGCGGGGGCCGCAAATGAGCAGTTCTTC.

CDR3 nucleotides: TGTGCCAGTAGTATGTTCACGGGACAGGGTTTAAACACCGGGGAGCTGTTTTTT. It translates to CASSMFTGQGLNTGELFF. The chain employs TRBV19 and TRBJ2-2, with 9 nucleotides matching TRBD1. CDR3 length: 18 amino acids. V was clipped by 3 bases and J by 2 bases; unmatched bases: 10. Per the germline V gene, CDR1 is LNHDA and CDR2 is SQIVND (reference sequence).

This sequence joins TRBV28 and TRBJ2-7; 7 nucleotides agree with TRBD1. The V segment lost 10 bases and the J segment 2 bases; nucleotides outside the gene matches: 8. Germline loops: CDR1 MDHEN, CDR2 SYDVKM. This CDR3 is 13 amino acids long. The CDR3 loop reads CATATGITYEQYF. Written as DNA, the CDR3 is TGTGCCACCGCGACAGGGATTACCTACGAGCAGTACTTC.

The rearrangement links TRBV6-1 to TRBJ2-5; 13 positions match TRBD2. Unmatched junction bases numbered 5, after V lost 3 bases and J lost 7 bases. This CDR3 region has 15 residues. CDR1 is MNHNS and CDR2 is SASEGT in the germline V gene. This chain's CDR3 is CASSETSGGPRTQYF. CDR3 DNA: TGTGCCAGCAGTGAGACTAGCGGGGGGCCCAGGACCCAGTACTTC.

The DNA for the CDR3 is TGCGCCAGCAGATTTGACAGCACCTCCTACGAGCAGTACTTC. Encoded protein: CASRFDSTSYEQYF. The rearrangement joins TRBV5-1 to TRBJ2-7; D is possibly TRBD1 (5 bases). The CDR3 has 14 residues. Trimming left V 5 bases short and J 0 bases short, with 12 bases between. Germline V gene lookup returns CDR1 SGHRS and CDR2 YFSETQ.

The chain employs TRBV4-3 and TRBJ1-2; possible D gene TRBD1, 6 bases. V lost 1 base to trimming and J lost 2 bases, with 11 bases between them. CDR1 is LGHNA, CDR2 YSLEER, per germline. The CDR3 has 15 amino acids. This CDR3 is CASSQVAGANYGYTF. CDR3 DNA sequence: TGCGCCAGCAGCCAAGTCGCAGGGGCCAACTATGGCTACACCTTC.